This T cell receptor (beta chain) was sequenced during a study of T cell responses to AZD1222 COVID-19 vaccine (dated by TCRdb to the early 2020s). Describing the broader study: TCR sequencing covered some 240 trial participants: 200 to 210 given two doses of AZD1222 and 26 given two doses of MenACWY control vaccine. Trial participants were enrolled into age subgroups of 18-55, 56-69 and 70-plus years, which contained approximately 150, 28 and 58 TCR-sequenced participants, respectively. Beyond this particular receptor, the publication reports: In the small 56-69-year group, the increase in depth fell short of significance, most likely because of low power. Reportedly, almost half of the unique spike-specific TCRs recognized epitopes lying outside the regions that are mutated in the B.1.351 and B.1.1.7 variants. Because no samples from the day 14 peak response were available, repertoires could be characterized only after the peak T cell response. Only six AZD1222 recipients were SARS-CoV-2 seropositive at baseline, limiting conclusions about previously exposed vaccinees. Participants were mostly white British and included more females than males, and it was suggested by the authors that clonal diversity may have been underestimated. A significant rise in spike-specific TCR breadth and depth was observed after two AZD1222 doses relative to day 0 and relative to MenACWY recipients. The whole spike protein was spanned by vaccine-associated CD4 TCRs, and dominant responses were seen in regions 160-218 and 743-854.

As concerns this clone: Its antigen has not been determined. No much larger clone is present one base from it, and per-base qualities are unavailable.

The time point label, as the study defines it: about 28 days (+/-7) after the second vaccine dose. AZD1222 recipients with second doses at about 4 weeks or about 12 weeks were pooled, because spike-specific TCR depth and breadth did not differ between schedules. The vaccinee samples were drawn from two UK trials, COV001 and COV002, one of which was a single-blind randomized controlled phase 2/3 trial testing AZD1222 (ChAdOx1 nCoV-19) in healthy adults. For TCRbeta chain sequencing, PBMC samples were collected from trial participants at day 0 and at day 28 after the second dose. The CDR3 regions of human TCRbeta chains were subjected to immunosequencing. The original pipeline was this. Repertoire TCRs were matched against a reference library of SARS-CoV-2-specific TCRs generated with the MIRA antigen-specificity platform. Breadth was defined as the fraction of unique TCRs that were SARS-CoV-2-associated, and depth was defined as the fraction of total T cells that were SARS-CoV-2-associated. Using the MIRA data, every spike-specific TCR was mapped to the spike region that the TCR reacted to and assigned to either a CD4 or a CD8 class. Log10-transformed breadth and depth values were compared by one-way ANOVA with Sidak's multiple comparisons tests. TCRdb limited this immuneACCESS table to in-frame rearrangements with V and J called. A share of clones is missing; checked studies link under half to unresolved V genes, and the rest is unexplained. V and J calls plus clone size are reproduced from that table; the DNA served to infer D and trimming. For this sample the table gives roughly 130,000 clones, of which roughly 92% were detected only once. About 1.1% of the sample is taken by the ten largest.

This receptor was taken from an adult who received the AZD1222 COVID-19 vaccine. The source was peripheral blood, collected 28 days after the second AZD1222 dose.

The sequenced DNA is TGTGCCACCCGGGAATCCGGAGATACGCAGTATTTT. This translates into CATRESGDTQYF. The chain is made from TRBV11-2 and TRBJ2-3; the best D guess is TRBD2, with 5 bases matching. The CDR3 starts with the cysteine, ends with the phenylalanine, and has 12 residues. Only the CDR3 DNA stays, 36 bases, in frame from base 1. V was cut back by 10 bases and J by 5 bases, leaving a gap of 13 bases between them. Per the germline V gene, SGHAT is the CDR1 and FQNNGV is the CDR2.